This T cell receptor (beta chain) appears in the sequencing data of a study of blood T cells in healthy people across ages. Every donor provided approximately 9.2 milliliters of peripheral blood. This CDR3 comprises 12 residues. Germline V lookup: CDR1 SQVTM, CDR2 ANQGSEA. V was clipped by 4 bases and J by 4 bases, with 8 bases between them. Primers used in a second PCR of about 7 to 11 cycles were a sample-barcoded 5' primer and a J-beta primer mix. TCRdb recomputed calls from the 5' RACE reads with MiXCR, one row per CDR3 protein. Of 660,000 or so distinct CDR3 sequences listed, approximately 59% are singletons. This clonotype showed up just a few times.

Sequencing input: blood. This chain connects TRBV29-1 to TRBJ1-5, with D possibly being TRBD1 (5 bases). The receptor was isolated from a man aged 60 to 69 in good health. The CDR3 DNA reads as TGCAGCGTTGCGGACACTAATCAGCCCCAGCATTTT. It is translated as CSVADTNQPQHF.